This record concerns one TCR beta chain sequence. Its antigen is unidentified. Some clones are missing from TCRdb's copy, which holds only in-frame ones; the method was immunoSEQ multiplex PCR. The sample has under 95,000 clones; around 87% are singletons. This sample is part of a study of OX40 agonist ivuxolimab in advanced cancers. Study-level background: The patients' treatment was ivuxolimab, an agonistic anti-OX40 (CD134) antibody. Patients achieving partial responses numbered three: one hepatocellular carcinoma case and two cutaneous melanoma cases. General study results and limits: Low normalized T-cell clonal expansion was additionally recorded for some nonresponders. Individuals who were partial responders at 0.1-3.0 mg/kg had clonal expansion that ranked among the lowest.

After removal of 1 base from V and 3 bases from J, the junction contained 6 bases not matched to a gene. Germline V gives CDR1 MGHRA, CDR2 YSYEKL. CDR3 length: 16 residues. This TCR was recovered from an adult with an advanced solid tumor such as melanoma, head and neck, liver or kidney cancer. The V and J genes are TRBV4-1 and TRBJ2-1; 7 bases map to TRBD2. The material sequenced was CD4+ or CD8+ T cells sorted from blood, taken in a trial of the OX40 agonist ivuxolimab. The CDR3 sequence: CASSQGWGRDYNEQFF. CDR3 DNA sequence: TGCGCCAGCAGCCAAGGATGGGGGAGGGACTACAATGAGCAGTTCTTC.